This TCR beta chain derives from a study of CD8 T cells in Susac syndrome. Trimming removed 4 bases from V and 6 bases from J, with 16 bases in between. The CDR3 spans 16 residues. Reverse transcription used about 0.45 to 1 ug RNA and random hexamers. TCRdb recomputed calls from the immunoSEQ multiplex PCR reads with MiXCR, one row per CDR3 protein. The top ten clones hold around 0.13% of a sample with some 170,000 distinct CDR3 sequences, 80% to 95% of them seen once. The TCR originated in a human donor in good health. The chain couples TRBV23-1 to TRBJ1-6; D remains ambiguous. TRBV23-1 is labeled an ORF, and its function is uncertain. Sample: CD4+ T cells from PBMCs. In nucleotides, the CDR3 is TGCGCCAGCAGTCTAATACGGGATTGCATTAATTCACCCCTCCACTTT. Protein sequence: CASSLIRDCINSPLHF.